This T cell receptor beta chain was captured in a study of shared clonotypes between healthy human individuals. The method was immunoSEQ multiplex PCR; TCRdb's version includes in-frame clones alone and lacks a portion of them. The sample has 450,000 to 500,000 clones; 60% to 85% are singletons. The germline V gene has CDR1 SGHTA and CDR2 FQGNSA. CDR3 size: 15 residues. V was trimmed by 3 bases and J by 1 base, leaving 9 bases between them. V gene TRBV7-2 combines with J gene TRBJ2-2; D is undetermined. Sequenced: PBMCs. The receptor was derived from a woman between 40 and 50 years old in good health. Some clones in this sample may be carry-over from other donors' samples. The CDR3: CASSFDAQNTGELFF. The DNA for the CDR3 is TGTGCCAGCAGCTTCGACGCTCAGAACACCGGGGAGCTGTTTTTT.